This T cell receptor (beta chain) was profiled in a study of radiotherapy plus CTLA-4 blockade in lung cancer. Overall study results and limits: Tumor-origin TCR clones grew in blood after radiotherapy plus ipilimumab.

A remark on this clone: The antigen remains undetermined.

The CDR3 has 15 residues. V shed 6 bases, J shed 3 bases, and the junction held 7 bases outside the gene matches. Germline lookup yields CDR1 LNHDA and CDR2 SQIVND (reference sequence). Assay used: immunoSEQ multiplex PCR; TCRdb lists only in-frame clones, some missing. Altogether about 66,000 clones are present, around four fifths being singletons, with the ten largest covering less than 5%. This sequence was found in a human donor with non-small cell lung cancer who had a partial response to radiotherapy plus ipilimumab. Sequencing was performed on peripheral blood, taken from a patient treated with radiotherapy plus ipilimumab. This chain connects TRBV19 to TRBJ2-7, with 11 bases fitting TRBD2. The CDR3 region is CASRGSGTSGYEQYF. CDR3 in DNA: TGTGCCAGTAGGGGGTCCGGGACTAGCGGCTACGAGCAGTACTTC.